What follows is one T cell receptor (beta chain) and its context. No antigen is known for it. TCRdb keeps only in-frame clones here, not all; method: immunoSEQ multiplex PCR. The sample carries about 70,000 clones, roughly 94% recorded once. The data were obtained in a study of cytomegalovirus exposure and HLA in healthy donors. CDR3 size: 14 residues. Germline V gene sequence: CDR1 SGHDT, CDR2 YYEEEE. Trimming took 0 bases from V and 5 from J; bases not matched to a gene: 4. The donors were part of the validation cohort of 120 or so subjects. That cohort was separate from the first cohort, which comprised about 670 subjects. Overall study results and limits: It was around 160 TCR beta chains that were listed as cytomegalovirus-associated. It was reported that the classifier diagnosed cytomegalovirus status with high specificity and sensitivity in both the original and validation cohorts. Subsequent analysis found a tendency for first-cohort TCR clusters to co-occur within the 95 to 150 validation repertoires.

This TCR came from a woman aged 18-29 years in good health and CMV-seropositive. The sequencing input was PBMCs. The chain carries TRBV5-6 and TRBJ2-5, with 7 bases that match TRBD2. The CDR3 sequence is CASSLGLAAETQYF. CDR3 in DNA: TGTGCCAGCAGCTTGGGACTAGCCGCGGAGACCCAGTACTTC.